These T cell receptor beta chains were read from a single sample in a study of post-analysis software for immune sequencing data. MiXCR was run by TCRdb on the PCR reads, yielding one entry per CDR3 protein. The table lists about 170,000 distinct CDR3 sequences, 30% of them singletons. The specimen was blood. These receptor sequences come from a girl between 5 and 17 years old with multiple sclerosis. Both conserved end residues are part of each CDR3. D genes are given only for firm matches. Size is stated for part of the rows, as once, few or many counts, or as a class when the clone is expanded.

len	d_gene	abundance	v_gene	j_gene	CDR3aa	CDR3nt
12	TRBD2	many	TRBV19	TRBJ2-3	CASRLAGDTQYF	TGTGCCAGTAGACTAGCGGGAGATACGCAGTATTTT
13	TRBD1	NA	TRBV7-2	TRBJ1-1	CASSLSMGTGAFF	TGTGCCAGCAGCTTATCAATGGGGACAGGAGCTTTCTTT
14	TRBD1	few	TRBV20-1	TRBJ2-1	CSALGQGARSEQFF	TGCAGTGCTCTCGGACAGGGGGCTCGAAGTGAGCAGTTCTTC
15	NA	NA	TRBV28	TRBJ1-2	CATTGRQGGNYGYTF	TGTGCCACCACAGGGAGGCAGGGCGGTAACTATGGCTACACCTTC
15	NA	few	TRBV3-1	TRBJ1-5	CASSLSGANSQPQHF	TGTGCCAGCAGCCTCTCGGGGGCTAATAGTCAGCCCCAGCATTTT
13	NA	NA	TRBV7-2	TRBJ2-2	CASSPRPGGELFF	TGTGCCAGCAGCCCCCGTCCCGGCGGGGAGCTGTTTTTT
16	NA	many	TRBV27	TRBJ2-5	CASSLSGGLPKETQYF	TGTGCCAGCAGTTTATCAGGTGGCCTTCCAAAAGAGACCCAGTACTTC
16	NA	NA	TRBV20-1	TRBJ1-5	CSARYRTWGVNQPQHF	TGCAGTGCTAGATACAGGACTTGGGGTGTTAATCAGCCCCAGCATTTT
15	TRBD1	many	TRBV6-5	TRBJ1-1	CASSYKAGGWEVAFF	TGTGCCAGCAGTTACAAGGCAGGGGGCTGGGAGGTAGCTTTCTTT
15	NA	NA	TRBV9	TRBJ2-1	CASSVTAPLFNEQFF	TGTGCCAGCAGCGTAACCGCCCCGCTCTTCAATGAGCAGTTCTTC
18	TRBD2	NA	TRBV5-1	TRBJ2-1	CASSSLAGDPGSYNEQFF	TGCGCCAGCAGCTCCCTAGCGGGAGATCCGGGCTCCTACAATGAGCAGTTCTTC
13	TRBD2	NA	TRBV7-6	TRBJ2-3	CASSLGTSLTQYF	TGTGCCAGCAGCTTGGGGACTAGTTTAACGCAGTATTTT
15	NA	NA	TRBV5-1	TRBJ1-1	CASSSGGNMNTEAFF	TGCGCCAGCAGCTCCGGCGGCAACATGAACACTGAAGCTTTCTTT
13	NA	NA	TRBV20-1	TRBJ1-2	CSARGTANYGYTF	TGCAGTGCTAGAGGGACAGCTAACTATGGCTACACCTTC
15	TRBD2	many	TRBV6-5	TRBJ2-3	CASSLTGGSADTQYF	TGTGCCAGCAGTCTTACTGGCGGGAGTGCGGATACGCAGTATTTT
13	TRBD1	NA	TRBV11-2	TRBJ1-1	CASAQGGNAEAFF	TGTGCCAGCGCCCAGGGGGGAAACGCTGAAGCTTTCTTT
17	TRBD2	many	TRBV12-3/TRBV12-4	TRBJ2-1	CASSLGPGERSGDEQFF	TGTGCCAGCAGTTTAGGCCCCGGGGAGCGGAGCGGGGATGAGCAGTTCTTC
18	TRBD1	NA	TRBV11-2	TRBJ2-1	CASSLGLGTGVHYNEQFF	TGTGCCAGCAGCTTAGGGCTTGGGACAGGTGTCCACTACAATGAGCAGTTCTTC
15	NA	NA	TRBV3-1	TRBJ1-2	CASSQDPGANCGYTF	TGTGCCAGCAGCCAAGACCCAGGAGCTAACTGTGGCTACACCTTC
14	NA	many	TRBV6-6	TRBJ2-7	CASSYSQGSHEQYF	TGTGCCAGCAGTTACTCTCAGGGTTCCCACGAGCAGTACTTC
15	NA	NA	TRBV6-6	TRBJ1-5	CAGRWRGVGNQPQHF	TGTGCCGGCAGGTGGCGGGGGGTCGGGAATCAGCCCCAGCATTTT
15	NA	NA	TRBV21-1	TRBJ2-1	CASSPRTPHPREQFF	TGTGCCAGCAGCCCCCGGACCCCGCATCCTCGTGAGCAGTTCTTC
12	NA	many	TRBV29-1	TRBJ1-2	CSVEAYRGNYTF	TGCAGCGTTGAAGCCTATAGGGGGAACTACACCTTC
17	TRBD2	few	TRBV4-1	TRBJ2-7	CASSPETSGRYSYEQYF	TGCGCCAGCAGCCCAGAAACTAGCGGGAGATACTCTTACGAGCAGTACTTC
13	NA	few	TRBV27	TRBJ2-7	CASSWDGNYEQYF	TGTGCCAGCAGTTGGGACGGTAACTACGAGCAGTACTTC
16	NA	many	TRBV15	TRBJ2-1	CATSRVRLAAYNEQFF	TGTGCCACCAGCAGAGTTCGTCTAGCTGCCTACAATGAGCAGTTCTTC
15	NA	NA	TRBV20-1	TRBJ1-6	CSARVGQGTFSLLHF	NA
13	NA	NA	TRBV3-1	TRBJ2-5	CASSQTEMETQYF	TGTGCCAGCAGCCAAACGGAGATGGAGACCCAGTACTTC
11	NA	many	TRBV20-1	TRBJ2-4	CSARTGRIQYF	TGCAGTGCTAGGACAGGCCGCATTCAGTACTTC
18	TRBD1	few	TRBV5-1	TRBJ2-7	CASSLKTGGPNLPYEQYF	TGCGCCAGCAGCCTTAAGACAGGGGGCCCTAACCTTCCCTACGAGCAGTACTTC
14	TRBD1	few	TRBV19	TRBJ1-4	CASSQGAFNEKLFF	TGTGCCAGTTCACAGGGGGCCTTTAATGAAAAACTGTTTTTT
13	TRBD2	NA	TRBV6-2/TRBV6-3	TRBJ2-1	CASSYSGGRGQFF	TGTGCCAGCAGTTACTCGGGCGGGAGGGGGCAGTTCTTC
16	TRBD2	NA	TRBV7-9	TRBJ2-1	CASSLALTREDNEQFF	TGTGCCAGCAGCTTAGCGTTAACGCGGGAGGACAATGAGCAGTTCTTC
12	NA	few	TRBV20-1	TRBJ1-1	CSARQLYTEAFF	TGCAGTGCTAGGCAGTTATACACTGAAGCTTTCTTT
18	TRBD1	NA	TRBV7-9	TRBJ1-1	CASSPRDRGRVMNTEAFF	TGTGCCAGCAGCCCCCGGGACAGGGGGAGGGTTATGAACACTGAAGCTTTCTTT
14	NA	few	TRBV5-1	TRBJ2-2	CASSLSAGTGELFF	TGCGCCAGCAGCTTGTCCGCGGGGACCGGGGAGCTGTTTTTT
12	NA	NA	TRBV5-6	TRBJ1-4	CASSLEGDKLFF	TGTGCCAGCAGCTTGGAAGGGGATAAACTGTTTTTT
14	NA	NA	TRBV7-8	TRBJ2-7	CASSYTQGGYEQYF	TGTGCCAGCAGCTACACACAGGGAGGCTACGAGCAGTACTTC
13	NA	few	TRBV7-9	TRBJ2-5	CASSLDTQETQYF	TGTGCCAGCAGCTTGGACACCCAAGAGACCCAGTACTTC
13	NA	few	TRBV3-1	TRBJ1-1	CASSQVETPQAFF	TGTGCCAGCAGCCAAGTTGAGACGCCCCAGGCTTTCTTT
18	TRBD2	many	TRBV20-1	TRBJ2-1	CSAADPLLSGSSYNEQFF	TGCAGTGCTGCCGACCCTCTCCTTAGCGGGAGCTCCTACAATGAGCAGTTCTTC
16	NA	NA	TRBV2	TRBJ1-5	CASTHGSSGGNQPQHF	TGTGCCAGCACCCACGGGTCCTCGGGAGGCAATCAGCCCCAGCATTTT
14	NA	NA	TRBV5-1	TRBJ1-1	CASSINTGYTEAFF	TGCGCCAGCAGCATTAATACAGGGTACACTGAAGCTTTCTTT
17	TRBD1	NA	TRBV7-6	TRBJ1-1	CASSLGVRQGWDTEAFF	TGTGCCAGCAGCTTAGGAGTAAGACAGGGTTGGGACACTGAAGCTTTCTTT
14	NA	few	TRBV6-6	TRBJ1-2	CASSYSGVTYGYTF	TGTGCCAGCAGTTACTCGGGCGTAACGTATGGCTACACCTTC
14	NA	NA	TRBV5-1	TRBJ1-5	CATQGQGSNQPQHF	TGCGCCACCCAGGGGCAGGGCAGCAATCAGCCCCAGCATTTT
13	NA	NA	TRBV20-1	TRBJ2-1	CSASHVVSNEQFF	TGCAGTGCTAGCCACGTCGTATCCAATGAGCAGTTCTTC
18	TRBD1	NA	TRBV28	TRBJ2-3	CASSLERQGGTYADTQYF	TGTGCCAGCAGTTTGGAAAGACAGGGGGGCACCTACGCAGATACGCAGTATTTT
13	NA	NA	TRBV9	TRBJ1-2	CASSVSMGYGYTF	TGTGCCAGCAGCGTATCGATGGGCTATGGCTACACCTTC
15	NA	many	TRBV25-1	TRBJ1-2	CASSAAGTVNYGYTF	TGTGCCAGCAGTGCAGCCGGGACGGTGAACTATGGCTACACCTTC
16	NA	many	TRBV29-1	TRBJ2-7	CSVEVQMARSSYEQYF	TGCAGCGTTGAGGTACAGATGGCCAGGAGCTCCTACGAGCAGTACTTC
15	NA	NA	TRBV3-1	TRBJ2-1	CASSQDMVGYNEQFF	TGTGCCAGCAGCCAAGATATGGTTGGATACAATGAGCAGTTCTTC
12	NA	few	TRBV20-1	TRBJ1-1	CSARTVNTEAFF	TGCAGTGCTAGGACGGTGAACACTGAAGCTTTCTTT
13	NA	few	TRBV12-3/TRBV12-4	TRBJ1-2	CASTLAGERGYTF	TGTGCCAGCACCCTGGCGGGGGAGCGAGGCTACACCTTC
13	TRBD1	NA	TRBV6-6	TRBJ1-1	CVSSLEGQLEAFF	TGTGTCAGCAGTCTAGAGGGACAGCTCGAAGCTTTCTTT
15	NA	few	TRBV7-2	TRBJ2-2	CASSYGTANTGELFF	TGTGCCAGCAGCTACGGGACCGCAAACACCGGGGAGCTGTTTTTT
14	TRBD1	few	TRBV12-3/TRBV12-4	TRBJ1-6	CASSPGQGYSPPHF	TGTGCCAGCAGTCCGGGACAGGGTTACTCACCCCCCCACTTT